This T cell receptor beta chain is from a study of cytomegalovirus exposure and HLA in healthy donors. Study-wide findings and caveats: Differences between HLA loci emerged in a later analysis of TCR association rates, with DRB1 most and HLA-C fewest. In an earlier analysis, most TCR beta V segments were productive about 87% or about 30% of the time.

With regard to this clone: What it binds is unknown.

The junction had 8 bases not matched to a gene; V was cut back by 3 bases and J by 8 bases. The CDR3 covers 15 residues. The germline V gene encodes CDR1 MNHEY and CDR2 SMNVEV (reference sequence). With 60 Vbeta and 13 Jbeta primers, the PCR was carried out. Sequenced by immunoSEQ multiplex PCR; TCRdb stores in-frame clones only, minus some. Among more than 140,000 clones listed, about 80% were seen once. J is TRBJ1-4 and V is TRBV27, with 8 bases fitting TRBD1. Sample: PBMCs. The clonotype originates from a woman aged 40 to 50 in good health and CMV-seronegative. Here the CDR3 reads CASSLGQGAREKLFF. For the CDR3, the DNA is TGTGCCAGCAGTTTGGGTCAGGGGGCCAGGGAAAAACTGTTTTTT.